This TCR beta chain appears in the sequencing data of a study of neoadjuvant nivolumab and ipilimumab in lung cancer. Across the study: The combination arm added day-1 ipilimumab 1 mg/kg to nivolumab 3 mg/kg on days 1, 15, 29.

Sequencing used immunoSEQ multiplex PCR; TCRdb keeps in-frame clones, though not all of them. There are 7,000 to 8,500 clones in the sample; approximately 91% occur only once, and roughly 2.4% lies in the top ten. CDR1 MDHEN and CDR2 SYDVKM come from the germline V gene. The CDR3 length is 16 residues. Unmatched junction bases numbered 10, after V lost 6 bases and J lost 1 base. Turning to this clone: The antigen is undetermined.

Study observations and caveats: From pretherapy to surgery, tumor richness and clonality rose with dual therapy. Compared with tumor-adjacent uninvolved lung, resected tumors showed greater richness and clonality. Blood richness before therapy tracked richness in tumors resected after neoadjuvant therapy.

The sequence was collected from an adult with non-small cell lung cancer. Some clones in this sample may be carry-over from other donors' samples. The source was tumor tissue, collected after neoadjuvant nivolumab, alone or with ipilimumab, at or shortly before surgery. This chain connects TRBV28 to TRBJ2-3, with TRBD1 matching over 7 bases. The CDR3 loop reads CASREVGGFGTDTQYF. In DNA form, the CDR3 reads TGTGCCAGCAGGGAGGTAGGGGGCTTCGGCACAGATACGCAGTATTTT.